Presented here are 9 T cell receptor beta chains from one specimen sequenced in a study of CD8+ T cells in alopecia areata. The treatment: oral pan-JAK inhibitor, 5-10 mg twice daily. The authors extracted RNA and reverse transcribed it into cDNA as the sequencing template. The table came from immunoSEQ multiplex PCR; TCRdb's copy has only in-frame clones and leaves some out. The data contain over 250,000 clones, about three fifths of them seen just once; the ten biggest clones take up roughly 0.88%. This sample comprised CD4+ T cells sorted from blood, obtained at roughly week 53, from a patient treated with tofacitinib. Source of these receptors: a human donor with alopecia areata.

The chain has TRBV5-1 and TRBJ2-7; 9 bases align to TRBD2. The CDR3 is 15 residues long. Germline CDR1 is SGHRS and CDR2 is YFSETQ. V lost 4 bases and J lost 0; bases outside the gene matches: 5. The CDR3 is CASSPDSGGSYEQYF. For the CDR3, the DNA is TGCGCCAGCAGCCCCGATAGCGGGGGCTCCTACGAGCAGTACTTC.

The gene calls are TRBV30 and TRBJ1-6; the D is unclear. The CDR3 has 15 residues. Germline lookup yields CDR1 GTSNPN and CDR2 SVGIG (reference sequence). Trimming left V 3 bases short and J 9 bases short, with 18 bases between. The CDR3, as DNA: TGTGCCTGGAGCCCTCGAGCGGGGAGTGGTTCACCCCTCCACTTT. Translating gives CAWSPRAGSGSPLHF.

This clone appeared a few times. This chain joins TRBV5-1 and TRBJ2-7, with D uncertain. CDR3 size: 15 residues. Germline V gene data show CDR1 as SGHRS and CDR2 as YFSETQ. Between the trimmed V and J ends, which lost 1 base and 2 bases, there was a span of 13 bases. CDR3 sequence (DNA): TGCGCCAGCAGCTTGCAGGTGGGTTCGGCCTACGAGCAGTACTTC. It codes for CASSLQVGSAYEQYF.

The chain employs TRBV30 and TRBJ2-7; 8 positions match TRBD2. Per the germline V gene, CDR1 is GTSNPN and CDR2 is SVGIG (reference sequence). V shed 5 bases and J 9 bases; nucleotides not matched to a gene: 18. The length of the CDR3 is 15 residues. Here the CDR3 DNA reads TGTGCCTGGGCACCCCCGATTGCGGGGGGAAGCGTGCAGTACTTC. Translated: CAWAPPIAGGSVQYF.

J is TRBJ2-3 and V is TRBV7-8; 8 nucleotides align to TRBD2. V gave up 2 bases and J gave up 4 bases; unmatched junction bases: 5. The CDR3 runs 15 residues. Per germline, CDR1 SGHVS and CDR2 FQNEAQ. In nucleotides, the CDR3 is TGTGCCAGCAGCTTAAACGGGGGGGCCCCAGATACGCAGTATTTT. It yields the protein CASSLNGGAPDTQYF.

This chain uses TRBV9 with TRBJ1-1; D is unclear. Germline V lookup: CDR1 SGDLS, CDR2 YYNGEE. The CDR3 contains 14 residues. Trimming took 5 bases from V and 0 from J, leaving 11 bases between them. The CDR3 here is CASSPATLNTEAFF. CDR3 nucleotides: TGTGCCAGCAGTCCAGCAACCCTGAACACTGAAGCTTTCTTT.

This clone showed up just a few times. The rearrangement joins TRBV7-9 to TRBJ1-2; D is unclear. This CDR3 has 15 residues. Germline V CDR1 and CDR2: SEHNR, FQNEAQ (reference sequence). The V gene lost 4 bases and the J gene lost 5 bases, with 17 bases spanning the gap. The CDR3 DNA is TGTGCCAGCAGCTCCCCTTCGCAGGTCGGGTATGGCTACACCTTC. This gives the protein CASSSPSQVGYGYTF.

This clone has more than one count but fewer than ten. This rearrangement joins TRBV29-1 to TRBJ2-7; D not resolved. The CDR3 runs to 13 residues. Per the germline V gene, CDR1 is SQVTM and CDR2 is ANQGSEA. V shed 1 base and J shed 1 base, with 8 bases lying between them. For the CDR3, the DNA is TGCAGCGTTGAAGGGGCCGCATCCTACGAGCAGTACTTC. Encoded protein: CSVEGAASYEQYF.

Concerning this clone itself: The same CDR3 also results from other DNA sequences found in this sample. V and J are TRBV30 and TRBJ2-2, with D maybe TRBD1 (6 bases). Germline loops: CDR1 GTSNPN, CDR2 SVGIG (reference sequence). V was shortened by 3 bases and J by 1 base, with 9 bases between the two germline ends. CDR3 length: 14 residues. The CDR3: CAWSRTVNTGELFF. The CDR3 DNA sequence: TGTGCCTGGAGCCGGACAGTGAACACCGGGGAGCTGTTTTTT.